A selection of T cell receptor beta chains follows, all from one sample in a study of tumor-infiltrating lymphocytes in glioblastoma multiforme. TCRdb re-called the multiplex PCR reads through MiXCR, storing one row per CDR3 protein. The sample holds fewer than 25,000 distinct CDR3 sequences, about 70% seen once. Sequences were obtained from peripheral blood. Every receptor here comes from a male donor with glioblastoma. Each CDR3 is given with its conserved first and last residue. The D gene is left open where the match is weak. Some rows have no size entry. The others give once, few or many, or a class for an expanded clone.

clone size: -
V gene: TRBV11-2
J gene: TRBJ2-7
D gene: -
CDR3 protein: CASSPLVIVYEQYF
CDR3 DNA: TGTGCCAGCAGCCCACTAGTGATTGTGTACGAGCAGTACTTC

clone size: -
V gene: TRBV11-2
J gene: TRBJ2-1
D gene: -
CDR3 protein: CASSFQGEGEQFF
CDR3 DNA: TGTGCCAGCAGCTTTCAGGGGGAGGGTGAGCAGTTCTTC

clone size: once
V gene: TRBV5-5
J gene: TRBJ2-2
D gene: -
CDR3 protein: CASSLEPAASTGELFF
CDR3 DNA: TGTGCCAGCAGCTTGGAGCCAGCGGCGAGCACCGGGGAGCTGTTTTTT

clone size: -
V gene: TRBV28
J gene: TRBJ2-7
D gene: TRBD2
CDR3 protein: CASRTSRSYEQYF
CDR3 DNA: TGTGCCAGCAGGACTAGCCGGAGTTACGAGCAGTACTTC

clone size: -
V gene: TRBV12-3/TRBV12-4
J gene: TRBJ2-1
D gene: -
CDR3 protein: CASSLRGRGNEQFF
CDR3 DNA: TGTGCCAGCAGTTTGAGGGGGAGAGGTAATGAGCAGTTCTTC

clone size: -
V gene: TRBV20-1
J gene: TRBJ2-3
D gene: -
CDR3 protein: CSARGRADTSTDTQYF
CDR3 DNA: TGCAGTGCTAGAGGTAGAGCAGACACTAGCACAGATACGCAGTATTTT

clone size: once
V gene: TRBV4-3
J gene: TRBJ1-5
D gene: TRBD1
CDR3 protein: CASSLHRGLRNQPQHF
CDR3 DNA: TGCGCCAGCAGCCTCCACAGGGGGCTACGCAATCAGCCCCAGCATTTT

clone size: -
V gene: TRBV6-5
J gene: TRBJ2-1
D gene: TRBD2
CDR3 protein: CASSYSATSGGSYNEQFF
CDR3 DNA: TGTGCCAGCAGTTACTCGGCGACTAGCGGGGGCTCCTACAATGAGCAGTTCTTC

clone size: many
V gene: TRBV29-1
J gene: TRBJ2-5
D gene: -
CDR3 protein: CSVEDWGAGEESETQYF
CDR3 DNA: TGCAGCGTTGAAGATTGGGGGGCGGGAGAGGAATCAGAGACCCAGTACTTC

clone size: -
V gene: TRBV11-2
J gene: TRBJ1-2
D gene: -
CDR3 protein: CASSFGSGNLYTF
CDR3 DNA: -

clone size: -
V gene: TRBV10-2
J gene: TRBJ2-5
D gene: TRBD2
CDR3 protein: CASMSGMGETQYF
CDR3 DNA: TGCGCCTCCATGAGCGGGATGGGGGAGACCCAGTACTTC

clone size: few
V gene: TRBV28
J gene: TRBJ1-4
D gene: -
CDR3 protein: CASTSGLGREANEKLFF
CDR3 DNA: TGTGCCAGCACCTCTGGGTTGGGCAGGGAGGCTAATGAAAAACTGTTTTTT

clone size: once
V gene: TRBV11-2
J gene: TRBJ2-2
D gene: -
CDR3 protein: CAGSSRVQGQNTGELFF
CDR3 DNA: TGTGCCGGCAGCTCGAGGGTTCAGGGTCAGAACACCGGGGAGCTGTTTTTT

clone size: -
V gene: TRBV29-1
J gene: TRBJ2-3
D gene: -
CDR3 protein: CSVEGRETDTLYF
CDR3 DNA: TGCAGCGTTGAAGGGAGGGAGACAGATACGCTGTATTTT

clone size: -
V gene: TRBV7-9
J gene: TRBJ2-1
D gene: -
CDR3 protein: CASAPLVGGSYNEQFF
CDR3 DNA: TGTGCCAGCGCCCCGCTTGTGGGTGGATCCTACAATGAGCAGTTCTTC

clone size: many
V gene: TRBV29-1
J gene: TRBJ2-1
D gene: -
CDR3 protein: CSVEGWGRGATSSYNEQFF
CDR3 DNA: TGCAGCGTTGAAGGCTGGGGGCGGGGAGCGACGAGCTCCTACAATGAGCAGTTCTTC

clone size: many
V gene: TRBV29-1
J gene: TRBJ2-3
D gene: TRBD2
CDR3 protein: CSVGGGTSGDIIADTQYF
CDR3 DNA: TGCAGCGTTGGAGGGGGGACTAGCGGGGATATAATTGCAGATACGCAGTATTTT

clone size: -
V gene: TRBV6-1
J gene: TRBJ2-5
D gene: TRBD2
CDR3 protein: CASSELAGVQETQYF
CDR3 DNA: TGTGCAAGCAGTGAACTAGCGGGGGTTCAAGAGACCCAGTACTTC

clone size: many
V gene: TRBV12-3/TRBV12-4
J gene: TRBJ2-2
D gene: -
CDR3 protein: CASNPGQYTGELFF
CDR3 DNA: TGTGCCAGCAATCCTGGACAGTACACCGGGGAGCTGTTTTTT

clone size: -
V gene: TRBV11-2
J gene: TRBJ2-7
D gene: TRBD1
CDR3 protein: CASSLESGQGRTYEQYF
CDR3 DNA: TGTGCCAGCAGCTTAGAGTCGGGACAGGGGCGAACCTACGAGCAATACTTC

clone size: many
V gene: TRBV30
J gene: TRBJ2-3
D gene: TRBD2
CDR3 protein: CAWSRGGRGVGDTQYF
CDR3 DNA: TGTGCCTGGAGTCGGGGGGGCAGGGGCGTAGGAGATACGCAGTATTTT

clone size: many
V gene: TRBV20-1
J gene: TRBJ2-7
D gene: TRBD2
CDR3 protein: CSVLAGGPPYEQYF
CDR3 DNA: TGCAGTGTATTAGCGGGAGGGCCCCCCTACGAGCAGTACTTC

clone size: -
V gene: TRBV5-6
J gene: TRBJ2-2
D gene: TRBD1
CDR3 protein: CASSVADRFYTGELFF
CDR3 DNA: TGTGCCAGCAGCGTGGCGGACAGGTTCTACACCGGGGAGCTGTTTTTT

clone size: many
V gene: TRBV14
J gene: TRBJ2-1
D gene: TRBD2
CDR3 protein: CASSQDLGLAGDNEQFF
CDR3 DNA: TGTGCCAGCAGCCAAGATCTGGGACTAGCGGGAGATAATGAGCAGTTCTTC

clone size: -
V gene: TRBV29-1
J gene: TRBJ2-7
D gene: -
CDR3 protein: CSGRAGDYEQYF
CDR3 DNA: TGTAGCGGAAGGGCAGGGGACTACGAGCAGTACTTC

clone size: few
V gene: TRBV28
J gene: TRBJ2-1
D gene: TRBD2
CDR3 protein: CASSLLAGVKNEQFF
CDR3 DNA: TGTGCCAGCAGTTTACTAGCGGGAGTTAAAAATGAGCAGTTCTTC

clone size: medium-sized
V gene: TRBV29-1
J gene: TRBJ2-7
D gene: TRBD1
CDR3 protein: CSGRTGDYEQYF
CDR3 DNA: TGCAGCGGAAGGACAGGGGACTACGAGCAGTACTTC

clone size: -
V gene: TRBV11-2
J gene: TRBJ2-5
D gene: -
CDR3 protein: CASSPGPGVRETQYF
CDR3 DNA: TGTGCCAGCAGCCCGGGACCGGGCGTGCGAGAGACCCAGTACTTC

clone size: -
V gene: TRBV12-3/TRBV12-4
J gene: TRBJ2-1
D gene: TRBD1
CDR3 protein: CASNYRGYEQFF
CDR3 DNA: TGTGCCAGCAATTACAGGGGCTACGAGCAGTTCTTC